A selection of T cell receptor beta chains follows, all from one sample in a study of breast tumors, draining lymph nodes, adjacent tissues. TCRdb redid the calling of the multiplex PCR reads with MiXCR, one entry per CDR3 protein. Of some 170,000 distinct CDR3 sequences listed, 33% were seen once; the top ten hold about 3.8%. The sequenced sample consisted of axillary lymph node tissue. The source of these receptors is a female donor with breast cancer. Some clones in this sample may be carry-over from other donors' samples. Both conserved end residues are part of each CDR3. D genes are given only for firm matches. Size is omitted from some rows. Given values are once, few, many or a class for expanded clones.

NA,many,TRBJ2-1,TRBV30,CAWSVRGANEQFF,TGTGCCTGGAGTGTAAGGGGGGCAAATGAGCAGTTCTTC
TRBD1,few,TRBJ1-6,TRBV4-2,CASSHSQGDNSPLHF,TGTGCCAGCAGCCATTCACAGGGGGATAATTCACCCCTCCACTTT
NA,many,TRBJ2-1,TRBV7-2,CASSLVAGPSYNEQFF,TGTGCCAGCAGCTTAGTGGCAGGCCCCTCCTACAATGAGCAGTTCTTC
NA,many,TRBJ2-3,TRBV7-7,CASSPLGRDQDTQYF,TGTGCTAGCAGCCCCCTGGGGCGGGACCAAGATACGCAGTATTTT
NA,NA,TRBJ2-1,TRBV9,CASSLGGGGLNYNERFF,TGTGCCAGCAGTTTAGGGGGCGGGGGGTTAAACTACAATGAGCGGTTCTTC
NA,many,TRBJ2-3,TRBV7-6,CASSLGTSFTDTQYF,TGTGCCAGCAGCTTGGGGACATCCTTCACAGATACGCAGTATTTT
TRBD2,NA,TRBJ2-3,TRBV14,CASSQDRGDTDTQYF,TGTGCCAGCAGCCAAGATCGGGGGGACACAGATACGCAGTATTTT
TRBD2,many,TRBJ2-3,TRBV6-1,CASSEKLAGGPTDTQYF,TGTGCCAGCAGTGAAAAACTAGCGGGAGGGCCGACAGATACGCAGTATTTT
NA,NA,TRBJ1-6,TRBV6-6,CASRTFGPLHF,TGTGCCAGCAGGACTTTTGGACCCCTCCACTTT
NA,NA,TRBJ2-7,TRBV7-9,CASVSSYEQYF,TGTGCTAGCGTCAGCTCCTACGAGCAGTACTTC
NA,many,TRBJ2-1,TRBV24-1,CATSNWDQHHEQFF,TGTGCCACCTCCAATTGGGACCAGCATCATGAGCAGTTCTTC
TRBD2,many,TRBJ2-2,TRBV11-3,CASSPGGRAGYTGELFF,TGTGCCAGCAGTCCAGGCGGGAGGGCGGGGTACACCGGGGAGCTGTTTTTT
NA,NA,TRBJ2-2,TRBV28,CASSAGTNTGELFF,TGTGCCAGCAGCGCCGGGACGAACACCGGGGAGCTGTTTTTT
NA,many,TRBJ2-3,TRBV9,CASSPSPGRQYF,TGTGCCAGCAGCCCCAGTCCGGGACGGCAGTATTTT
NA,many,TRBJ2-7,TRBV5-5,CASSLGVGQGFHEQYF,TGTGCCAGCAGCTTGGGGGTCGGGCAGGGGTTTCACGAGCAGTACTTC
NA,many,TRBJ1-5,TRBV7-3,CASGLNWKTNSNQPQHF,TGTGCCAGCGGACTGAATTGGAAGACGAATAGCAATCAGCCCCAGCATTTT
NA,once,TRBJ2-3,TRBV7-2,CASSPDGSSGTQYF,TGTGCCAGCAGCCCGGACGGAAGCTCCGGTACGCAGTATTTT
TRBD1,many,TRBJ2-7,TRBV11-2,CASSLGGQGLLEQYF,TGTGCCAGCAGCTTAGGGGGACAGGGGCTTTTGGAGCAGTACTTC
TRBD1,many,TRBJ2-7,TRBV5-1,CASSSTGGSYEQYF,TGCGCCAGCAGCTCAACAGGGGGCTCCTACGAGCAGTACTTC
NA,many,TRBJ1-2,TRBV18,CASSTREQSGYTF,TGTGCCAGCTCAACCAGGGAACAAAGCGGCTACACCTTC
TRBD1,many,TRBJ2-2,TRBV6-1,CASQFRRGQAGELFF,TGTGCCAGCCAGTTCCGCAGGGGGCAAGCCGGGGAGCTGTTTTTT
NA,NA,TRBJ1-6,TRBV10-3,CAISESTEPLHF,TGTGCCATCAGTGAGTCGACAGAACCCCTCCACTTT
NA,many,TRBJ1-5,TRBV30,CAWSAIKSRSNQPQHF,TGTGCCTGGAGTGCGATCAAGTCCCGTAGCAATCAGCCCCAGCATTTT
NA,NA,TRBJ2-1,TRBV29-1,CSVVRARGPYEQFF,TGCAGCGTTGTTCGGGCTCGCGGGCCCTATGAGCAGTTCTTC
TRBD1,many,TRBJ2-2,TRBV19,CATYRGRNFNTGELFF,TGTGCCACATACAGGGGTCGCAACTTTAACACCGGGGAGCTGTTTTTT
TRBD2,many,TRBJ2-5,TRBV4-2,CASSLTSGRSVRETQYF,TGTGCCAGCAGCCTTACTAGCGGGAGATCGGTTAGGGAGACCCAGTACTTC
TRBD2,many,TRBJ2-7,TRBV20-1,CSATRTSGLYKEQYF,TGCAGTGCTACCCGGACTAGCGGGCTCTACAAGGAGCAGTACTTC
NA,many,TRBJ2-3,TRBV9,CASSVTRGSTDTQYF,TGTGCCAGCAGCGTAACGAGGGGTAGCACAGATACGCAGTATTTT
NA,many,TRBJ2-2,TRBV27,CATSITGELFF,TGTGCCACCAGCATCACCGGGGAGCTGTTTTTT
NA,few,TRBJ2-1,TRBV30,CAWRPRTTVYNEQFF,TGTGCCTGGAGGCCCCGGACCACAGTCTACAATGAGCAGTTCTTC
NA,many,TRBJ2-7,TRBV30,CAWSRERVLYEQYF,TGTGCCTGGAGCAGGGAGCGGGTTTTGTACGAGCAGTACTTC
NA,few,TRBJ1-2,TRBV6-5,CASSPLSVVDYGYTF,TGTGCCAGCAGTCCCCTTAGTGTGGTCGACTATGGCTACACCTTC
NA,many,TRBJ1-2,TRBV4-2,CASSQDYRENYGYTF,TGTGCCAGCAGCCAAGACTACAGGGAAAACTATGGCTACACCTTC
TRBD2,NA,TRBJ2-3,TRBV7-2,CASNLAGVSDTQYF,TGTGCCAGCAACCTAGCGGGAGTATCAGATACGCAGTATTTT
NA,many,TRBJ1-4,TRBV5-6,CASSFAGVNEKLFF,TGTGCCAGCAGCTTTGCTGGGGTTAATGAAAAACTGTTTTTT
NA,many,TRBJ1-6,TRBV4-3,CASSQESNYNSPLHF,TGCGCCAGCAGCCAAGAGAGTAACTATAATTCACCCCTCCACTTT
TRBD2,NA,TRBJ2-1,TRBV6-2/TRBV6-3,CASSHASGSRYNEQFF,TGTGCCAGCAGTCACGCGAGCGGGAGTAGGTACAATGAGCAGTTCTTC
TRBD2,many,TRBJ2-1,TRBV12-3/TRBV12-4,CASSYLAAALNEQFF,TGTGCCAGCAGTTACCTAGCGGCCGCCCTCAATGAGCAGTTCTTC
NA,NA,TRBJ2-5,TRBV10-3,CAMTGTRLEETQYF,TGTGCCATGACCGGAACTAGATTGGAAGAGACCCAGTACTTC
NA,once,TRBJ1-6,TRBV20-1,CSARAPHF,TGCAGTGCTAGAGCCCCCCACTTT
TRBD2,many,TRBJ2-5,TRBV6-5,CASTPGGTPRTQYF,TGTGCCAGCACCCCCGGGGGGACCCCCCGTACCCAGTACTTC